The T cell receptor beta chain under discussion was sequenced for a study of T-cell reconstitution after alpha-beta-depleted transplantation in children. Study conclusions and caveats: Recipient T cells and thymic progenitors that survived were the source of the high TCRbeta diversity seen at day 60 in some patients. Counts and diversity of T cells one year after transplant came mostly from newly produced T cells. Reportedly, only several hundred clones from non-depleted graft cells drove alpha-beta T-cell counts at about two months.

Researchers prepared the TCRbeta library using unique molecular identifiers, the study reports. Using its own MiXCR run on the PCR reads, TCRdb lists one record per CDR3 protein. This sample has hundreds of thousands of distinct CDR3 sequences, with 13% found just once. This clonotype was seen a handful of times. The antigen is unknown. Trimming cost V 0 bases and J 8 bases, with 15 bases left between them. CDR3 length: 15 amino acids. Germline CDR1 reads SGHRS; CDR2 reads YFSETQ. The clonotype originates from a male patient younger than 18 who had a stem cell transplant for acute myeloid leukemia, so the T cells may come from the graft donor. The material was PBMCs, mostly from graft donor cells, obtained 360 days after TCRalphabeta/CD19-depleted stem cell transplant. The chain uses TRBV5-1 and TRBJ2-1; D is perhaps TRBD2 (6 bases). CDR3 protein: CASSLGPGGVDEQFF. The CDR3 DNA sequence: TGCGCCAGCAGCTTGGGTCCAGGCGGGGTCGATGAGCAGTTCTTC.